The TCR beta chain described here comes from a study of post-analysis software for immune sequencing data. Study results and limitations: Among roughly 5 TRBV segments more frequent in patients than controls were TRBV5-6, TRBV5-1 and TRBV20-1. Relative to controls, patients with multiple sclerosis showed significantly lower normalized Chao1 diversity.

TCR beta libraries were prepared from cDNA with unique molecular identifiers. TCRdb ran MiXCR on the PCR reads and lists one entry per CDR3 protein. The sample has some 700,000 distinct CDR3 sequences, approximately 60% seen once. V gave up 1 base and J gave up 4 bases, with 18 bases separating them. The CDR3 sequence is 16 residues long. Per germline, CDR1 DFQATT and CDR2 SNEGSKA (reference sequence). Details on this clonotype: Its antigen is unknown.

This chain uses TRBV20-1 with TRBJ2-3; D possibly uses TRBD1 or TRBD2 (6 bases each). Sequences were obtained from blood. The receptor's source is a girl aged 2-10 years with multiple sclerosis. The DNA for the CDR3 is TGCAGTGCTAGAGGAGGGGGGATATTGGTCCCAGATACGCAGTATTTT. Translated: CSARGGGILVPDTQYF.